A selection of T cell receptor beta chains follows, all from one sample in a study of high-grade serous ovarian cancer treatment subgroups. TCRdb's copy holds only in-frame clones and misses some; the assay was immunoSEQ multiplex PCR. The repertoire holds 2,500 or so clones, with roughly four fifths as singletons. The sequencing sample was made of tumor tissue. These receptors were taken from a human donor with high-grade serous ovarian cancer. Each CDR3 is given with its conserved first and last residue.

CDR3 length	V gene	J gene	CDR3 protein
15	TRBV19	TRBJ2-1	CASSILWGAQGEQFF
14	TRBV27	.	CASTRSGGGNEQYF
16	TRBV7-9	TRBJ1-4	CASSPGQGLTNEKLFF
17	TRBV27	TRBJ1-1	CASSFSLPGSRGTEAFF
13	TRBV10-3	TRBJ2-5	CAIRGVGLVTQYF
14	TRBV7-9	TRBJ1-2	CASSLAGTGYGYTF
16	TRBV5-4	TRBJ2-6	CASSFGQGSGANVLTF
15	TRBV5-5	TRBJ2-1	CASSLDGGPYNEQFF
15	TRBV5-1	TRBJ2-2	CASSQGPYGTGELFF
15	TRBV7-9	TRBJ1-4	CASSLRGQGPEKLFF
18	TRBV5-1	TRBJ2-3	CASSSTSNRGVGTDTQYF
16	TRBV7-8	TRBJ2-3	CASSSEGGFSTDTQYF
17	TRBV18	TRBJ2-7	CASSPPPGGRGGAEQYF
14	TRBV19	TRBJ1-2	CASRPDSPNYGYTF
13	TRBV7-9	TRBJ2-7	CASSAPGSVEQYF
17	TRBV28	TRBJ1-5	CASTRGRRTYSNQPQHF
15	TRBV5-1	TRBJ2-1	CASSSGTGDYNEQFF
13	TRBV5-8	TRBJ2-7	CASSRTGAYEQYF
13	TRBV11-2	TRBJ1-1	CASSRDPNTEAFF
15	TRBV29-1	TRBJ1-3	CSVEVRGFSGNTIYF
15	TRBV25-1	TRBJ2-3	CASSRDRGFTDTQYF
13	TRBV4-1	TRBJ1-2	CASSPNRAPGYTF
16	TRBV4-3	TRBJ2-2	CASSRQLGGGTGELFF
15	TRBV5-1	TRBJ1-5	CASSSRGGEGQPQHF
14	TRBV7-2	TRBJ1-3	CASSPTFSGNTIYF
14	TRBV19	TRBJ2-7	CASSGLAGAYEQYF
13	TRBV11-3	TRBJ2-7	CASSFGQTNEQYF
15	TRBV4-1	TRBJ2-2	CASSRPDRATVELFF
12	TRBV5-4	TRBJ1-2	CASRRGGVGYTF